The 3 T cell receptor beta chains in this list originate from one sample, sequenced in a study of cytomegalovirus exposure and HLA in healthy donors. The protocol was immunoSEQ multiplex PCR, while the TCRdb copy is restricted to in-frame clones and leaves out a portion. The repertoire holds 100,000 to 150,000 clones, with about nine tenths as singletons. Sequencing was carried out using PBMCs. The receptors here all came from a man aged 25-40 years in good health and CMV-seronegative.

The chain recombines TRBV5-1 with TRBJ1-2; TRBD1 might be the D (5 bases). The germline V and J ends were trimmed by 0 bases and 3 bases, with 12 bases remaining between them. The CDR3 is made up of 15 amino acids. Germline V gene lookup returns CDR1 SGHRS and CDR2 YFSETQ. The CDR3, as DNA: TGCGCCAGCAGCTTGGCCGCAGGGCCAGACTATGGCTACACCTTC. The encoded protein is CASSLAAGPDYGYTF.

This chain connects TRBV7-2 to TRBJ1-6; D possibly corresponds to TRBD1 (5 bases). V shed 1 base and J shed 7 bases, with 11 bases lying between them. The CDR3 contains 15 residues. Germline V gene data show CDR1 as SGHTA and CDR2 as FQGNSA. The CDR3 region is CASSLGGRVNSPLHF. The CDR3 coding sequence is TGTGCCAGCAGCTTAGGGGGCAGGGTCAATTCACCCCTCCACTTT. Full variable domain (missing parts from reference TRBV7-2 and TRBJ1-6): GAGVSQSPSNKVTEKGKDVELRCDPISGHTALYWYRQSLGQGLEFLIYFQGNSAPDKSGLPSDRFSAERTGGSVSTLTIQRTQQEDSAVYLCASSLGGRVNSPLHFGNGTRLTVT.

As DNA, the CDR3 is TGTGCCAGCAGTGGTACAGTTTCTAGCAATCAGCCCCAGCATTTT. It is translated as CASSGTVSSNQPQHF. V usage is TRBV6-1 and J usage is TRBJ1-5; unclear D gene. This CDR3 spans 15 amino acids. Germline CDR1 MNHNS, CDR2 SASEGT. The ends were cut back, 4 bases at V and 0 bases at J, with 10 bases in the middle.